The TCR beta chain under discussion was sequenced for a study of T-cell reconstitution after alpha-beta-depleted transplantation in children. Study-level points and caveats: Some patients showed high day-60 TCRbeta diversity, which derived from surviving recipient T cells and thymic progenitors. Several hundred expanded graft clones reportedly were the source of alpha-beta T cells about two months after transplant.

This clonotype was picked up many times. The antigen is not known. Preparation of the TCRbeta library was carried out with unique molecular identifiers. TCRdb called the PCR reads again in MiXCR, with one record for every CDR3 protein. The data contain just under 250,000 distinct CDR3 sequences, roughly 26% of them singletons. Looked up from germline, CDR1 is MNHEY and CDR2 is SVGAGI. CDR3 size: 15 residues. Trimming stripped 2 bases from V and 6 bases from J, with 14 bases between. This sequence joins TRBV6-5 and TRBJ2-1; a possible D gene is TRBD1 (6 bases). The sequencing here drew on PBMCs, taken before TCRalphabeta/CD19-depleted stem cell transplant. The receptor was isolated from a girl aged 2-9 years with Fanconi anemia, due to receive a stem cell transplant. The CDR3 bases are TGTGCCAGCAGTTACCCTAATACAGGGTTCAATGAGCAGTTCTTC. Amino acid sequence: CASSYPNTGFNEQFF.